In this sample, the clone carrying this T cell receptor beta chain turned up a few times. The antigen is not known. Looked up from germline, CDR1 is MDHEN and CDR2 is SYDVKM. V was clipped by 5 bases and J by 6 bases; unmatched bases: 8. The CDR3 loop spans 14 amino acids. It was cDNA, reverse transcribed from extracted RNA, that served as the sequencing template. TCRdb's copy holds only in-frame clones and misses some; the assay was immunoSEQ multiplex PCR. The table lists 50,000 to 70,000 clones, roughly 40% of them singletons. The data were obtained in a study of CD8+ T cells in alopecia areata. General study points: There were also resident alphabeta T cells of normal skin sequenced in scalp samples.

Alopecia areata patients provided lesional scalp punch biopsies and peripheral blood. Sorted out of PBMCs were CD4+ T cells and CD8+ T cells. Sequencing used NKG2D-low CD8+ T cells sorted from blood. The chain links TRBV28 to TRBJ2-7, with TRBD1 identical over 9 bases. This TCR derives from a human donor with alopecia areata. CDR3 in DNA: TGTGCCAGCAGTATCCGGGACAGGGTCCGCGAGCAGTACTTC. Protein product: CASSIRDRVREQYF.